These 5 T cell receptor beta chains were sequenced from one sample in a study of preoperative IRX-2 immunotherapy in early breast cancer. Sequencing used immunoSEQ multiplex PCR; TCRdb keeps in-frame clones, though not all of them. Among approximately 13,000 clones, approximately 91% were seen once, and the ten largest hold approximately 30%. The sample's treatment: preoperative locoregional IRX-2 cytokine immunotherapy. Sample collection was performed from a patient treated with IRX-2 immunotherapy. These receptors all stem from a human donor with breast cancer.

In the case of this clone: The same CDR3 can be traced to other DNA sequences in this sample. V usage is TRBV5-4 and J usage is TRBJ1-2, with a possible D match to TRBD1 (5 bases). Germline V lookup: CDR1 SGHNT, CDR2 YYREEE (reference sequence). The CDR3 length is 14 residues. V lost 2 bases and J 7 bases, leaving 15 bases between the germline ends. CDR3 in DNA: TGTGCCAGCAGCTTAGCCGGGACCTCTGGTGGCTACACCTTC. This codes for CASSLAGTSGGYTF.

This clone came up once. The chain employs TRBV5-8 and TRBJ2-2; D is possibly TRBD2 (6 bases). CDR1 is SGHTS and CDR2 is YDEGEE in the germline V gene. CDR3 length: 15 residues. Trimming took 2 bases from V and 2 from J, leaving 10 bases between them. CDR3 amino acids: CASSFGTFNTGELFF. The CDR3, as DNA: TGTGCCAGCAGCTTCGGGACTTTCAACACCGGGGAGCTGTTTTTT.

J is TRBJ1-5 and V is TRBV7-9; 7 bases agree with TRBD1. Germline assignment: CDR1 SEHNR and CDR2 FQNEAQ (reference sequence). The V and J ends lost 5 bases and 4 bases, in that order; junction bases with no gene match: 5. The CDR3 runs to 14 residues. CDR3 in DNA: TGTGCCAGCAGCCCAATCAGGGGGAATCAGCCCCAGCATTTT. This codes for CASSPIRGNQPQHF.

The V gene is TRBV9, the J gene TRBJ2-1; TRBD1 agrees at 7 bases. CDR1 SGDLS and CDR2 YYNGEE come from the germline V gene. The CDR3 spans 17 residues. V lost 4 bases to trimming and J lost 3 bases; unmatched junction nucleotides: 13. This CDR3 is CASSHSRRTGDYNEQFF. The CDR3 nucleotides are TGTGCCAGCAGCCATTCTCGTCGGACAGGTGACTACAATGAGCAGTTCTTC.

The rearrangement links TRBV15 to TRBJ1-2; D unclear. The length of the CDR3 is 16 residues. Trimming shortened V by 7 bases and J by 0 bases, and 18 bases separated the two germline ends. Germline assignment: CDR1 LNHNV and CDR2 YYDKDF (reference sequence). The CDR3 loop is CATKPGGGETNYGYTF. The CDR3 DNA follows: TGTGCCACCAAGCCGGGCGGCGGAGAGACTAACTATGGCTACACCTTC.